This entry concerns a single TCR beta chain. Its target is not known. With 1 base removed from V and 3 bases from J, the gap between germline ends came to 3 bases. The CDR3 extends over 12 amino acids. This sample was taken from a study of early T cells in non-severe SARS-CoV-2 infection. For the study at large: Unpaired chains resulted from sequencing bulk RNA of unsorted whole blood. Study-wide points: There was a bias toward anti-spike CD8 responses in VDJdb matching, which missed private and CD4 specificities.

Researchers tagged individual cDNA molecules with unique molecular identifiers. TCRdb re-derived calls from the 5' RACE reads in MiXCR, one entry per CDR3 protein. The sample has around 86,000 distinct CDR3 sequences; about 15% are singletons. Sequenced sample: whole blood. The chain links TRBV12-3 or TRBV12-4 to TRBJ1-2; D is ambiguous. The clonotype comes from an adult who was a healthcare worker with PCR-confirmed SARS-CoV-2 infection or an uninfected control (not recorded which). CDR3 bases: TGTGCCAGCAGTTTAGGACACTATGGCTACACCTTC. It specifies CASSLGHYGYTF.